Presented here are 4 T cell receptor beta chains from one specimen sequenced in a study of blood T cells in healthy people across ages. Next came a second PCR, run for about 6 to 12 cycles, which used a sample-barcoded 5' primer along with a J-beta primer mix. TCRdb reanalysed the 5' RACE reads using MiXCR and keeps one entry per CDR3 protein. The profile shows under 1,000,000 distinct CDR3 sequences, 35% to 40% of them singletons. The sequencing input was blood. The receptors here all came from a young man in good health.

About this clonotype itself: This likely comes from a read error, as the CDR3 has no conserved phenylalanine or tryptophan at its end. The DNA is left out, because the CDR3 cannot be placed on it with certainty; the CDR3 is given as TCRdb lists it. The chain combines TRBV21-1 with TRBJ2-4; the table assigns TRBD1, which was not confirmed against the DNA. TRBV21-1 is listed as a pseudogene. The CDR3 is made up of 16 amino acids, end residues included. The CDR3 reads CASSIGQGRAKNIQYV.

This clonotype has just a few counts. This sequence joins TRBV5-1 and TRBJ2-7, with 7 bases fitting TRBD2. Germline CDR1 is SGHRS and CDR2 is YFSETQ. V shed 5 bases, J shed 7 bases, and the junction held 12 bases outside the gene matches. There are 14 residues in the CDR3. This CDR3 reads CASRTAGAYNEQYF. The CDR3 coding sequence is TGCGCCAGCAGAACTGCGGGAGCCTACAATGAGCAGTACTTC.

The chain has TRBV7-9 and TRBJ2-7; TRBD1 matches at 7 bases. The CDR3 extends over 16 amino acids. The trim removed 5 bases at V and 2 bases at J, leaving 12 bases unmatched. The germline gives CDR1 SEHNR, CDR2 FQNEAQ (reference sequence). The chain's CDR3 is CASSHSSGQVTYEQYF. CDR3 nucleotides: TGTGCCAGCAGCCATTCCTCAGGACAGGTAACCTACGAGCAGTACTTC.

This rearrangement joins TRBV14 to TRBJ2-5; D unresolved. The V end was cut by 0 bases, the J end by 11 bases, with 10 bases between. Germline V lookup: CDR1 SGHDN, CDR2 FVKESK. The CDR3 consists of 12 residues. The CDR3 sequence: CASSQEEFGQYF. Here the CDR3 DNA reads TGTGCCAGCAGCCAAGAGGAATTCGGGCAGTACTTC.